The 29 T cell receptor beta chains in this list originate from one sample, sequenced in a study of shared clonotypes between healthy human individuals. Sequencing used immunoSEQ multiplex PCR; TCRdb keeps in-frame clones, though not all of them. The sample lists more than 150,000 clones, approximately 70% occurring once. Input material: memory CD4+ T cells sorted from blood. The sample's subset: CD45RA-negative fraction. These receptors all stem from a man aged 25 to 45 in good health.

This clone was seen just once. The J gene is TRBJ2-7, the V gene TRBV25-1; perhaps TRBD1 as D (5 bases). In germline, CDR1 is MGHDK, CDR2 SYGVNS. This CDR3 is 15 amino acids long. The V end was cut by 2 bases, the J end by 4 bases, with 15 bases between. In DNA form, the CDR3 reads TGTGCCAGCAGTGAAAGGAAGGGGTACGTGTACGAGCAGTACTTC. Protein sequence: CASSERKGYVYEQYF.

This clone was counted a few times. This chain joins TRBV29-1 and TRBJ2-1; D may be TRBD1 (6 bases). The CDR3 contains 13 residues. Per germline, CDR1 SQVTM and CDR2 ANQGSEA. V was cut by 1 base and J by 8 bases, with 12 bases left in between. The CDR3, as DNA: TGCAGCGTTGAAGGACAGGTTGTCGATGAGCAGTTCTTC. As protein: CSVEGQVVDEQFF.

The chain recombines TRBV7-8 with TRBJ1-5, with a possible D match to TRBD1 (5 bases). Trimming cost V 3 bases and J 2 bases, with 20 bases left between them. Germline V gene lookup returns CDR1 SGHVS and CDR2 FQNEAQ. The CDR3 is made up of 18 amino acids. In nucleotides, the CDR3 is TGTGCCAGCAGCTTCTCTAGTGAGGTAGGGGCTGGCAATCAGCCCCAGCATTTT. Protein product: CASSFSSEVGAGNQPQHF.

This clone appeared once. The V and J genes are TRBV10-3 and TRBJ2-5; D is perhaps TRBD2 (6 bases). Germline CDR1 is ENHRY and CDR2 is SYGVKD. The CDR3 consists of 14 residues. V lost 0 bases and J 3 bases, leaving 8 bases between the germline ends. The CDR3 DNA sequence: TGTGCCATCAGTGAGTCGTGGGGGGAAGAGACCCAGTACTTC. It is translated as CAISESWGEETQYF.

The CDR3 is CASSVLGRSLRHAGELFF. The CDR3 nucleotides read TGTGCCAGCAGCGTACTAGGGCGTTCTCTACGACACGCCGGGGAGCTGTTTTTT. This chain links TRBV9 with TRBJ2-2, with D unresolved. Trimming removed 1 base from V and 6 bases from J, with 22 bases in between. The CDR3 sequence is 18 residues long. Looked up from germline, CDR1 is SGDLS and CDR2 is YYNGEE. Filled out from reference TRBV9 and TRBJ2-2, the complete variable domain reads DSGVTQTPKHLITATGQRVTLRCSPRSGDLSVYWYQQSLDQGLQFLIQYYNGEERAKGNILERFSAQQFPDLHSELNLSSLELGDSALYFCASSVLGRSLRHAGELFFGEGSRLTVL.

The J gene is TRBJ1-1, the V gene TRBV15; D not certain. Looked up from germline, CDR1 is LNHNV and CDR2 is YYDKDF (reference sequence). Trimming removed 3 bases at V and 5 bases at J, with 10 bases between. This CDR3 has 13 residues. The CDR3: CATSRRTRTEAFF. CDR3 DNA sequence: TGTGCCACCAGCAGGCGGACTAGGACTGAAGCTTTCTTT. The whole variable domain, remainder taken from reference TRBV15 and TRBJ1-1, is DAMVIQNPRYQVTQFGKPVTLSCSQTLNHNVMYWYQQKSSQAPKLLFHYYDKDFNNEADTPDNFQSRRPNTSFCFLDIRSPGLGDTAMYLCATSRRTRTEAFFGQGTRLTVV.

Ten or more counts support this clone. The rearrangement joins TRBV2 to TRBJ2-6; 7 positions match TRBD1. The ends lost 4 bases at V and 9 bases at J; junction bases unmatched: 6. This CDR3 is built from 14 residues. Germline CDR1 is SNHLY and CDR2 is FYNNEI. Written as DNA, the CDR3 is TGTGCCAGCAGTGCTAGACAGGGTAGCAACGTCCTGACTTTC. Its translation: CASSARQGSNVLTF.

The V gene is TRBV27, the J gene TRBJ1-2; no clear D. V was clipped by 4 bases and J by 5 bases, with 29 bases between them. The CDR3 consists of 19 residues. The V gene's germline CDR1 is MNHEY and CDR2 SMNVEV (reference sequence). The CDR3 nucleotides are TGTGCCAGCAGTTCCCTCAGCAGGACTGAAATTCAACTCGGATATGGCTACACCTTC. Translated, it gives CASSSLSRTEIQLGYGYTF.

The rearrangement links TRBV11-3 to TRBJ2-7; D remains ambiguous. Germline V gene lookup returns CDR1 SGHNT and CDR2 YENEEA. CDR3 length equals 15 residues. V was cut by 0 bases and J by 4 bases, with 13 bases left in between. CDR3 region: CASSLDLDEFYEQYF. In DNA form, the CDR3 reads TGTGCCAGCAGCTTAGATTTAGACGAGTTTTACGAGCAGTACTTC.

The V call is TRBV4-1, the J call TRBJ2-2; TRBD2 is a possible D gene (6 bases). Trimming stripped 1 base from V and 4 bases from J, with 7 bases between. The V gene's germline CDR1 is MGHRA and CDR2 YSYEKL. The CDR3 runs 14 residues. The CDR3 here is CASSQVGGTGELFF. DNA of the CDR3: TGCGCCAGCAGCCAAGTGGGGGGCACCGGGGAGCTGTTTTTT.

CDR3 bases: TGTGCCAGCAGGACAGGGTTCTACGAGCAGTACTTC. The encoded protein is CASRTGFYEQYF. V gene TRBV28 combines with J gene TRBJ2-7; 7 bases line up with TRBD1. V trimming: 6 bases; J trimming: 3 bases; junction bases outside the gene matches: 2. Germline loops: CDR1 MDHEN, CDR2 SYDVKM. The CDR3 covers 12 residues.

This clone was seen repeatedly, ten times or more. V is TRBV29-1 and J is TRBJ2-5; TRBD1 matches at 11 bases. This CDR3 spans 15 amino acids. CDR1 is SQVTM and CDR2 is ANQGSEA in the germline V gene. Trimming at V came to 4 bases and at J to 7 bases, leaving 11 bases not matched to a gene. The CDR3 DNA reads TGCAGCGTTGCCATGGGACAGGGGGGAGTGGGGACCCAGTACTTC. Translation gives CSVAMGQGGVGTQYF.

The chain carries TRBV6-5 and TRBJ2-3; tentatively, D is TRBD1 (6 bases). Deletions cut 6 bases from V and 0 bases from J, with 13 bases between. The V gene's germline CDR1 is MNHEY and CDR2 SVGAGI. The CDR3 is 15 residues long. The CDR3 coding sequence is TGTGCCAGCAGCGGACAGTTTGCTAGCACAGATACGCAGTATTTT. As protein: CASSGQFASTDTQYF.

The V call is TRBV29-1, the J call TRBJ2-7; 9 bases agree with TRBD1. The germline gives CDR1 SQVTM, CDR2 ANQGSEA. V was pared by 6 bases and J by 6 bases, with 9 bases of the junction left unmatched. This CDR3 has 13 residues. The CDR3: CSVSGQGSPEQYF. DNA for the CDR3: TGCAGCGTATCGGGACAGGGATCTCCCGAGCAGTACTTC.

This chain uses TRBV7-9 with TRBJ2-5, with TRBD2 identical over 15 bases. The CDR3 has 14 residues. V gave up 2 bases and J gave up 11 bases; unmatched junction bases: 3. CDR1 is SEHNR, CDR2 FQNEAQ, per germline (reference sequence). The CDR3: CASSLRTSGGAQYF. The CDR3 DNA reads TGTGCCAGCAGCTTAAGGACTAGCGGGGGGGCTCAGTACTTC.

The gene calls are TRBV29-1 and TRBJ2-3; D possibly corresponds to TRBD1 (6 bases). Germline V CDR1 and CDR2: SQVTM, ANQGSEA. The CDR3 contains 14 residues. The V end was cut by 7 bases, the J end by 0 bases, with 14 bases between. CDR3 in amino acids: CSANRAESTDTQYF. CDR3 in DNA: TGCAGCGCCAACAGGGCCGAAAGCACAGATACGCAGTATTTT.

The rearrangement uses TRBV28 and TRBJ1-4; the D is unclear. Germline CDR1 MDHEN, CDR2 SYDVKM. Trimming cost V 8 bases and J 5 bases, with 9 bases left between them. The CDR3 is 12 residues long. The CDR3 region has the DNA TGTGCCAGCTCGGACCGGAATGAAAAACTGTTTTTT. This translates into CASSDRNEKLFF.

The CDR3 DNA is TGTGCCAGCAGCTTGGGGGGGACTAGCGGGAGGAATGAGCAGTTCTTC. This codes for CASSLGGTSGRNEQFF. V is TRBV5-4 and J is TRBJ2-1; 15 bases are a match to TRBD2. Germline assignment: CDR1 SGHNT and CDR2 YYREEE (reference sequence). Germline trimming cut 0 bases from V and 7 bases from J; bases unmatched to any gene: 2. The CDR3 consists of 16 residues. Variable domain in full (rest from reference TRBV5-4 and TRBJ2-1): ETGVTQSPTHLIKTRGQQVTLRCSSQSGHNTVSWYQQALGQGPQFIFQYYREEENGRGNFPPRFSGLQFPNYSSELNVNALELDDSALYLCASSLGGTSGRNEQFFGPGTRLTVL.

This clone has just one count. The chain employs TRBV7-9 and TRBJ2-5; 7 nucleotides match TRBD1. The V and J ends lost 4 bases and 2 bases, in that order; junction bases with no gene match: 10. The germline gives CDR1 SEHNR, CDR2 FQNEAQ (reference sequence). This CDR3 region has 16 residues. The CDR3 DNA follows: TGTGCCAGCAGCTCCCAGTTGGGCAGGGGGCAAGAGACCCAGTACTTC. Protein product: CASSSQLGRGQETQYF.

As regards this clone: Compared with germline, one end of the junction differs, possibly owing to a read error. The chain combines TRBV7-8 with TRBJ2-3, with D unresolved. CDR3 length: 13 residues. Per germline, CDR1 SGHVS and CDR2 FQNEAQ. The CDR3 here is CASSLDGTDTQYF. CDR3 nucleotides: TGTGCCAGCAGCTTAGACGGCACGGATACGCAGTATTTT.

The V call is TRBV27, the J call TRBJ2-3; TRBD2 matches at 10 bases. The germline gives CDR1 MNHEY, CDR2 SMNVEV (reference sequence). CDR3 size: 17 residues. Trimming removed 3 bases from V and 1 base from J; junction bases left unmatched: 7. CDR3: CASSLAAGGPGTDTQYF. The DNA for the CDR3 is TGTGCCAGCAGTTTGGCAGCGGGAGGGCCGGGCACAGATACGCAGTATTTT.

The rearrangement uses TRBV2 and TRBJ1-1; D remains unclear. This CDR3 region has 12 residues. V gave up 5 bases and J gave up 8 bases, with 12 bases separating them. The V gene's germline CDR1 is SNHLY and CDR2 FYNNEI. CDR3 sequence: CASSTERTEAFF. The CDR3 nucleotides are TGTGCCAGCAGTACTGAAAGGACCGAAGCTTTCTTT.

The chain couples TRBV4-3 to TRBJ2-2, with TRBD1 matching 7 bases. This CDR3 is built from 16 residues. V dropped 0 bases and J dropped 5; count of bases not matched to a gene: 6. In germline, CDR1 is LGHNA, CDR2 YSLEER. The CDR3 region is CASSQDVTGSTGELFF. Here the CDR3 DNA reads TGCGCCAGCAGCCAAGATGTGACAGGGTCTACCGGGGAGCTGTTTTTT.

V is TRBV7-9 and J is TRBJ2-7, with 14 nucleotides matching TRBD2. V was clipped by 5 bases and J by 6 bases; unmatched bases: 15. Germline V gene data show CDR1 as SEHNR and CDR2 as FQNEAQ (reference sequence). This CDR3 has 18 amino acids. CDR3 amino acids: CASSLTFGTGTSGSEQYF. The CDR3 coding sequence is TGTGCCAGCAGCCTTACTTTCGGAACCGGGACTAGCGGGAGCGAGCAGTACTTC.

V is TRBV5-1 and J is TRBJ2-7; D may match TRBD1 or TRBD2 (5 bases each). The germline gives CDR1 SGHRS, CDR2 YFSETQ. V lost 6 bases, J lost 2 bases, and 15 bases lay in between. This CDR3 region has 14 residues. In DNA form, the CDR3 reads TGCGCCAGCACCCTAGGGGAGTTCCCCTACGAGCAGTACTTC. Translating it yields CASTLGEFPYEQYF.

Points on this clone: One end of the junction fails to match germline, which may point to a read error. This chain joins TRBV9 and TRBJ2-1; unclear D gene. This CDR3 has 16 amino acids. Germline V lookup: CDR1 SGDLS, CDR2 YYNGEE. The CDR3 sequence is CASSVGVQGVYNEHFF. The CDR3 bases are TGTGCCAGCAGCGTAGGAGTACAAGGAGTCTACAATGAGCATTTCTTC.

The chain couples TRBV19 to TRBJ1-3; D remains unclear. The CDR3 consists of 15 residues. CDR1 and CDR2 from the germline V gene are LNHDA and SQIVND (reference sequence). Trimming took 7 bases from V and 2 from J, leaving 15 bases between them. The CDR3 DNA reads as TGTGCCAGTAACCAAGACTGGGGAGCTGGAAACACCATATATTTT. Protein product: CASNQDWGAGNTIYF.

This clone was picked up a small number of times. This chain joins TRBV5-4 and TRBJ2-1; 9 bases map to TRBD1. This CDR3 spans 15 amino acids. Germline CDR1 and CDR2: SGHNT and YYREEE (reference sequence). Germline trimming cut 9 bases from V and 5 bases from J; bases unmatched to any gene: 12. CDR3 loop: CATGTGQGTHNEQFF. The CDR3, as DNA: TGTGCCACCGGAACGGGACAGGGCACCCACAATGAGCAGTTCTTC.

V gene TRBV18 combines with J gene TRBJ2-7; possibly TRBD2 for D (6 bases). Per the germline V gene, CDR1 is KGHSH and CDR2 is LQKENI. The CDR3 has 14 amino acids. V was pared by 5 bases and J by 6 bases, with 17 bases between. The CDR3 protein is CASSTPPGGTEQYF. In DNA form, the CDR3 reads TGTGCCAGCTCAACTCCCCCAGGAGGGACCGAGCAGTACTTC.